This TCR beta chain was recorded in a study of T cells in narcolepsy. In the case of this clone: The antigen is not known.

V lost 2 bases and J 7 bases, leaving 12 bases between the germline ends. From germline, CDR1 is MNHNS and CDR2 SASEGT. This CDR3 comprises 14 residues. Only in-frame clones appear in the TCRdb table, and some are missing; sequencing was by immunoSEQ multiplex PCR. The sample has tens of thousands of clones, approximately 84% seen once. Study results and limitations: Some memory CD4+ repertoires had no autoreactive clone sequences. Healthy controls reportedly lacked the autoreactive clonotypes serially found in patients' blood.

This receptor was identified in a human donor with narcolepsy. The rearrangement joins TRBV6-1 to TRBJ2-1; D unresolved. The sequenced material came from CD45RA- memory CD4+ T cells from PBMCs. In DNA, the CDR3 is TGTGCCAGCAGTGAAATTGGCCCTTTTAATGAGCAGTTCTTC. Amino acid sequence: CASSEIGPFNEQFF.